This TCR beta chain was recovered during a study of Graves' ophthalmopathy and Graves' hyperthyroidism. CDR3 length equals 18 residues. Deletions cut 1 base from V and 2 bases from J, with 20 bases between. Hyperthyroidism patients had new diagnoses, durations under 2 months, and ages of 18 to 65. Patients were excluded if they had other autoimmune diseases or uncontrolled infections, and likewise if pregnancy or lactation applied. As the template, RNA transcripts were used to amplify TCR beta CDR3 regions. The first round was an RT-PCR with HTBI primers, and the second round was a multiplex PCR. TCRdb re-derived calls from the multiplex PCR reads in MiXCR, one entry per CDR3 protein. This repertoire shows hundreds of thousands of distinct CDR3 sequences, roughly 15% found once; its top ten account for approximately 7%. This clonotype has a count of ten or more.

The TCR originated in a woman younger than 30 with stable Graves' hyperthyroidism. The sequenced material came from peripheral blood. The J gene is TRBJ1-2, the V gene TRBV12-3 or TRBV12-4, with a weak D call TRBD1 (5 bases). The CDR3 sequence is CASSLEGGWGRVNYGYTF. The CDR3 bases are TGTGCCAGCAGTTTAGAGGGCGGATGGGGACGGGTGAACTATGGCTACACCTTC.